This T cell receptor (beta chain) stems from a study of T cells in Graves' hyperthyroidism and ophthalmopathy. The germline V gene encodes CDR1 DFQATT and CDR2 SNEGSKA (reference sequence). The CDR3 runs to 14 residues. Deletions cut 5 bases from V and 0 bases from J, with 13 bases between. Amplification of TCR beta CDR3 regions used RNA as the template. TCR CDR3 underwent first-round RT-PCR with the HTBI primer set. TCRdb analysed the multiplex PCR reads with MiXCR anew, one entry per CDR3 protein. The data show around 500,000 distinct CDR3 sequences, more than 15% seen once. Patients with ophthalmopathy all had a Clinical Activity Score of at least 3, a NOSPECS grade of at least 4 and duration under 3 months. The study excluded patients with uncontrolled infection, other autoimmune disease, pregnancy or lactation. Orbital computed tomography, thyroid ultrasound, serum thyroxine and TRAb, and clinical symptoms together informed the diagnoses.

The material sequenced was blood. The TCR originated in a woman younger than 45 with Graves' ophthalmopathy. The chain combines TRBV20-1 with TRBJ1-1; unclear D gene. The CDR3 sequence: CSAEKGSMNTEAFF. Here the CDR3 DNA reads TGCAGTGCTGAAAAGGGCAGCATGAACACTGAAGCTTTCTTT.